One TCR beta chain is described in this entry. No antigen is known for it. The source of the sample is a study of OX40 agonist ivuxolimab in advanced cancers. On the study more broadly: Patients received ivuxolimab, an intravenous treatment, every 2 weeks at 0.01 to 10 mg/kg. Partial responses, seen in three patients, involved one hepatocellular carcinoma and two cutaneous melanomas. Findings and limits, study-wide: At doses 0.1 to 3.0 mg/kg, CD4+ and CD8+ clones expanded.

The repertoire was sequenced with immunoSEQ multiplex PCR; TCRdb's copy has only in-frame clones and lacks some. Found here are roughly 60,000 clones, 85% to 95% of them singletons; the top ten hold about 0.4%. Autoimmune disease history or systemic immunosuppression meant exclusion. This CDR3 comprises 13 residues. The germline V gene has CDR1 LNHNV and CDR2 YYDKDF (reference sequence). V was trimmed by 2 bases and J by 2 bases, leaving 7 bases between them. The sequencing here drew on CD4+ or CD8+ T cells sorted from blood, taken in a trial of the OX40 agonist ivuxolimab. This receptor was taken from an adult with an advanced solid tumor such as melanoma, head and neck, liver or kidney cancer. The chain recombines TRBV15 with TRBJ2-7; D is unclear. The CDR3 bases are TGTGCCACCAGCAGAAGTCGAGCCTACGAGCAGTACTTC. It yields the protein CATSRSRAYEQYF. The variable domain in full, completed from reference TRBV15 and TRBJ2-7, reads DAMVIQNPRYQVTQFGKPVTLSCSQTLNHNVMYWYQQKSSQAPKLLFHYYDKDFNNEADTPDNFQSRRPNTSFCFLDIRSPGLGDTAMYLCATSRSRAYEQYFGPGTRLTVT.